This TCR beta chain appears in the sequencing data of a study of T cell responses to AZD1222 COVID-19 vaccine. On the study more broadly: Whether given at about 4 or about 12 weeks, second doses were pooled. Overall study results and limits: At baseline, seropositivity was found in only a handful of AZD1222 recipients. Across spike, vaccine-associated CD4 TCRs were found, dominant at 160-218 and 743-854.

For this clone: Its antigen remains unidentified.

In germline, CDR1 is MNHEY, CDR2 SVGAGI. V lost 7 bases to trimming and J lost 7 bases, with 16 bases between them. CDR3 length: 14 residues. Here immunoSEQ multiplex PCR was the method, and the copy in TCRdb shows in-frame clones only, minus some. This table has about 130,000 clones, 94% appearing once. The rearrangement links TRBV6-5 to TRBJ1-4; a weak D match, TRBD1 (5 bases). The receptor was derived from an adult in good health. The sequences come from peripheral blood, collected on day 0 of AZD1222 vaccination. Here the CDR3 DNA reads TGTGCCAGCAATTTCGGGACGGTTTTTGAAAAACTGTTTTTT. The encoded protein is CASNFGTVFEKLFF.